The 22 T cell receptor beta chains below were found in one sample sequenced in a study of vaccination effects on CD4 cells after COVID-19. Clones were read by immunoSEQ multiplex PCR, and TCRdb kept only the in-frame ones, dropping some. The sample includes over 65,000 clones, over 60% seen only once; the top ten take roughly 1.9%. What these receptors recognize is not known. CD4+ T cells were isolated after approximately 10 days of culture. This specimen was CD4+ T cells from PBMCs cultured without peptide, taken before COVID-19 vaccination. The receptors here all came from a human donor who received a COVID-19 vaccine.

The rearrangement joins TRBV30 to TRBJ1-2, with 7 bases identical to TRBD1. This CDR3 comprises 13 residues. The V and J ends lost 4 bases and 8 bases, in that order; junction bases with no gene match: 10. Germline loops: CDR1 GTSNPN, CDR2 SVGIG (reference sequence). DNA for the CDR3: TGTGCCTGGATACGGACAGGCCCTCGCGGCTACACCTTC. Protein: CAWIRTGPRGYTF.

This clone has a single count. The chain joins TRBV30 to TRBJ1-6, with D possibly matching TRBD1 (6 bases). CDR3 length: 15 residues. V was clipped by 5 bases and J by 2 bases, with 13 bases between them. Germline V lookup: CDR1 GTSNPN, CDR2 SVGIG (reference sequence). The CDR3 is CAWGSGVPYNSPLHF. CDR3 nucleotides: TGTGCCTGGGGCTCAGGGGTCCCCTATAATTCACCCCTCCACTTT.

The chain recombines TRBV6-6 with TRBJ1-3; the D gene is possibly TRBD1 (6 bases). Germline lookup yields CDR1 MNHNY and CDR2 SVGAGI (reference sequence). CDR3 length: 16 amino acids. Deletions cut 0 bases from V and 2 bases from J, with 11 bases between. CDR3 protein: CASSYSTQGTGNTIYF. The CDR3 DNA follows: TGTGCCAGCAGTTACTCGACACAGGGAACTGGAAACACCATATATTTT.

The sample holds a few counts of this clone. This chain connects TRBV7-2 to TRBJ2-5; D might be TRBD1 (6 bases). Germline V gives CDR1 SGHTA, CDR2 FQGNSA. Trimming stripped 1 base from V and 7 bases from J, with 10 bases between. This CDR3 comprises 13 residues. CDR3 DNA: TGTGCCAGCAGCTTAGGGGACACGCGGACCCAGTACTTC. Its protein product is CASSLGDTRTQYF.

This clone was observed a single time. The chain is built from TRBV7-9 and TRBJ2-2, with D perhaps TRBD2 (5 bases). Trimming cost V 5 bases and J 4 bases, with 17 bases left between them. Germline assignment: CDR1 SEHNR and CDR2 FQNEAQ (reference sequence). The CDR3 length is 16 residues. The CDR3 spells CASSPRVLAPTGELFF. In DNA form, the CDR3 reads TGTGCCAGCAGCCCACGGGTGCTAGCACCCACCGGGGAGCTGTTTTTT.

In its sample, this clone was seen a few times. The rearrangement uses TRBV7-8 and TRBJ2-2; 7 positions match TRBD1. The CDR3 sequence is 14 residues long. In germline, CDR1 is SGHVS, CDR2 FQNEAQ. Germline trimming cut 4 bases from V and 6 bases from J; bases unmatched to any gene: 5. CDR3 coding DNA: TGTGCCAGCAGCTCTGGACAGGTTCCCGGGGAGCTGTTTTTT. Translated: CASSSGQVPGELFF.

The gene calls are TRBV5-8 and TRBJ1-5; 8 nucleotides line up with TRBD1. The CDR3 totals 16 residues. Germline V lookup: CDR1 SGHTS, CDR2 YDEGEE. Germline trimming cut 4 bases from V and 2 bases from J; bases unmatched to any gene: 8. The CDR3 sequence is CASSPRGGQGNQPQHF. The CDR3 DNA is TGTGCCAGCAGCCCTCGGGGGGGACAGGGCAATCAGCCCCAGCATTTT.

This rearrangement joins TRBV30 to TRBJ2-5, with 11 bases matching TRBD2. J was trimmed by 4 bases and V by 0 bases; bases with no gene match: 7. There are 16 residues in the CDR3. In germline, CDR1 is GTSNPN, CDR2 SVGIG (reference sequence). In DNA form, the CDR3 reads TGTGCCTGGAGTGTAGGGGCTAGCGGGGGGCGAGAGACCCAGTACTTC. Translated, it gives CAWSVGASGGRETQYF.

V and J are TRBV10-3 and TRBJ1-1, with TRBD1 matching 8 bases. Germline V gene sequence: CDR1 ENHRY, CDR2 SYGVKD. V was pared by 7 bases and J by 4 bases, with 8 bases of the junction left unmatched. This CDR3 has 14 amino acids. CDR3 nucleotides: TGTGCCATCACCAAATTAGGGACAGGCACTGAAGCTTTCTTT. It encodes CAITKLGTGTEAFF.

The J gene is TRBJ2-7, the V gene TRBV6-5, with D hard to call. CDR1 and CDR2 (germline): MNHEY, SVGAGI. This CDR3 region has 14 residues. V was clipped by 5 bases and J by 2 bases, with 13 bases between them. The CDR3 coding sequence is TGTGCCAGCAGTAGCAAGGTACCTCCCTACGAGCAGTACGTC. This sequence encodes CASSSKVPPYEQYV.

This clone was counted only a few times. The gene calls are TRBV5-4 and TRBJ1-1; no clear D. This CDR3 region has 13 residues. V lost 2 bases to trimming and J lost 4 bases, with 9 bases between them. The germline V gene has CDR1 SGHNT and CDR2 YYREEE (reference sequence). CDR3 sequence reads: CASSLLETTEAFF. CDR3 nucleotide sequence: TGTGCCAGCAGCTTACTCGAGACCACTGAAGCTTTCTTT.

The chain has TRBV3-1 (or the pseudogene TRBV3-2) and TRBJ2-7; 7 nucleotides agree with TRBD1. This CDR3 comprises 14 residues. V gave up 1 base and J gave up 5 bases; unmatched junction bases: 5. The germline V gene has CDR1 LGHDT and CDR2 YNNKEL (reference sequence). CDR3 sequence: CASSQGQGRHEQYV. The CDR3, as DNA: TGTGCCAGCAGCCAAGGACAGGGCAGGCACGAGCAGTACGTC.

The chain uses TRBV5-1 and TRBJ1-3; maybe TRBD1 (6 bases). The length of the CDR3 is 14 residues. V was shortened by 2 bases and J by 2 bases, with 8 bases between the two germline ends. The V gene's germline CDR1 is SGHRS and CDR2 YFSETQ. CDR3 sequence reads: CASSFGTPGNTIYF. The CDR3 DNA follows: TGCGCCAGCAGCTTCGGGACACCTGGAAACACCATATATTTT.

CDR3 DNA: TGTGCCAGCAGTTCGTCCGGGGGGCACAATGAGCAGTTCTTC. It is translated as CASSSSGGHNEQFF. The V and J genes are TRBV6-2 or TRBV6-3 and TRBJ2-1, with a weak D call TRBD2 (7 bases). Trimming shortened V by 4 bases and J by 5 bases, and 12 bases separated the two germline ends. CDR3 size: 14 residues. Germline V lookup: CDR1 MNHEY, CDR2 SVGEGT.

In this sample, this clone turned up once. CDR3 loop: CASSLIGSYNEQFF. For the CDR3, the DNA is TGTGCCAGCAGCTTAATCGGCTCCTACAATGAGCAGTTCTTC. The chain recombines TRBV7-9 with TRBJ2-1; D gene ambiguous. Germline CDR1 is SEHNR and CDR2 is FQNEAQ (reference sequence). This CDR3 contains 14 residues. Deletions cut 2 bases from V and 0 bases from J, with 5 bases between. Combining the CDR3 with reference TRBV7-9 and TRBJ2-1 gives the whole variable domain DTGVSQNPRHKITKRGQNVTFRCDPISEHNRLYWYRQTLGQGPEFLTYFQNEAQLEKSRLLSDRFSAERPKGSFSTLEIQRTEQGDSAMYLCASSLIGSYNEQFFGPGTRLTVL.

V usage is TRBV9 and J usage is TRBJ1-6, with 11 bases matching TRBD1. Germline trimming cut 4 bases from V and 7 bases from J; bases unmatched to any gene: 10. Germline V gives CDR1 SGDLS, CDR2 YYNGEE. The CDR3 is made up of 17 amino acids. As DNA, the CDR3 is TGTGCCAGCAGCAGTACAGGGACAGGGGGTCGGAATTCACCCCTCCACTTT. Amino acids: CASSSTGTGGRNSPLHF.

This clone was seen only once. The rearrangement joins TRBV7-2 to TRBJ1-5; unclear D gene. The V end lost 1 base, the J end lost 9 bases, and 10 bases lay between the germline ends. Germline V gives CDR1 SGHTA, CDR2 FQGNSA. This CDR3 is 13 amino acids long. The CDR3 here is CASSLGTTWPQHF. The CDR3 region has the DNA TGTGCCAGCAGCTTAGGCACTACCTGGCCCCAGCATTTT.

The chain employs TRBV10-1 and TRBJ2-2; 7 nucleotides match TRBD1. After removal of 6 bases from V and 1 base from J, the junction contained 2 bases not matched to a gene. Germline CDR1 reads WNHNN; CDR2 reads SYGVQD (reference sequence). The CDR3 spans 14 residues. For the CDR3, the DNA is TGCGCCAGCAGCGGGGACAGGAACACCGGGGAGCTGTTTTTT. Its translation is CASSGDRNTGELFF.

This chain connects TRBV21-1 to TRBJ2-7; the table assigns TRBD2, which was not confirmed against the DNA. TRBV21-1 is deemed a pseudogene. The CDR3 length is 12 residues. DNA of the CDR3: TGTGCCAGCAGCAAAGCACCCGGGAAGCAGTACGTC. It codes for CASSKAPGKQYV.

DNA for the CDR3: TGTGCCAGTAGACCCCGGGCCATCCAGAACACTGAAGCTTTCTTT. Its translation is CASRPRAIQNTEAFF. The chain employs TRBV19 and TRBJ1-1; no firm D call. The V gene lost 6 bases and the J gene lost 1 base, with 15 bases spanning the gap. This CDR3 comprises 15 residues. Germline CDR1 LNHDA, CDR2 SQIVND (reference sequence).

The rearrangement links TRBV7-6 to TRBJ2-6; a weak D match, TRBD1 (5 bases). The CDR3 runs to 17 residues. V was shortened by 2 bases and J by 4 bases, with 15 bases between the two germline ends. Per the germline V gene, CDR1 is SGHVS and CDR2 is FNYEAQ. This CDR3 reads CASSLQTTGSGANVLTF. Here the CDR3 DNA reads TGTGCCAGCAGCTTACAAACTACAGGTTCGGGGGCCAACGTCCTGACTTTC.

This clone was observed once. The CDR3 DNA follows: TGTGCCAGCAGTTGGGACGGGGCTCAGCCCCAGCATTTT. Its protein product is CASSWDGAQPQHF. This sequence joins TRBV7-2 and TRBJ1-5, with a possible D match to TRBD1 (5 bases). Germline V gene sequence: CDR1 SGHTA, CDR2 FQGNSA. Trimming removed 6 bases at V and 6 bases at J, with 12 bases between. This CDR3 is 13 amino acids long. Together with reference TRBV7-2 and TRBJ1-5, the CDR3 gives the full variable domain: GAGVSQSPSNKVTEKGKDVELRCDPISGHTALYWYRQSLGQGLEFLIYFQGNSAPDKSGLPSDRFSAERTGGSVSTLTIQRTQQEDSAVYLCASSWDGAQPQHFGDGTRLSIL.